This T cell receptor beta chain was recovered during a study of PD-1 blockade in mismatch repair-deficient tumors. Study summary: Patients had around 11 mismatch repair-deficient cancer types, all previously treated and progressing. Study-wide results and caveats: After pembrolizumab, tumor-resident clones rose rapidly, then generally contracted before radiologic responses.

Worth noting for this clone: Its matching antigen is unknown.

Sequencing was performed with immunoSEQ multiplex PCR; in TCRdb, only in-frame clones are kept and a portion is missing. Of 15,000 to 25,000 clones listed, about four fifths are singletons. Trimming pared 4 bases from V and 0 bases from J, leaving 11 bases between. The germline CDR1 and CDR2 sequences are SGHTS and YDEGEE. The CDR3 sequence is 15 residues long. The TCR-sequenced patients were a few responders to pembrolizumab. The sequencing here drew on PBMCs, taken 52 weeks after starting pembrolizumab. This sequence was found in an adult with mismatch repair-deficient cancer. The chain links TRBV5-8 to TRBJ2-1; the D gene is possibly TRBD2 (5 bases). DNA for the CDR3: TGTGCCAGCAGCCCGACTACAATCTCCTACAATGAGCAGTTCTTC. It specifies CASSPTTISYNEQFF. The entire variable domain, with the rest obtained from reference TRBV5-8 and TRBJ2-1, is as follows: EAGVTQSPTHLIKTRGQQATLRCSPISGHTSVYWYQQALGLGLQFLLWYDEGEERNRGNFPPRFSGRQFPNYSSELNVNALELEDSALYLCASSPTTISYNEQFFGPGTRLTVL.